The clone carrying this T cell receptor (beta chain) was counted many times. The antigen remains unidentified. The data were obtained in a study of T-cell reconstitution after alpha-beta-depleted transplantation in children. There are 14 residues in the CDR3. The germline gives CDR1 MDHEN, CDR2 SYDVKM. Unmatched junction bases numbered 6, after V lost 2 bases and J lost 6 bases. TCRbeta library construction was performed incorporating unique molecular identifiers. TCRdb reprocessed the PCR reads with MiXCR, giving one entry per CDR3 protein. The data show approximately 150,000 distinct CDR3 sequences, with 7.5% to 9% seen just once and about a sixth held by the top ten. Study-level results: Several hundred graft clones that had expanded were reportedly the source of alpha-beta T cells about two months after transplant. Once a year had passed after transplant, T-cell counts and diversity came mostly from newly produced T cells.

This sequence was found in a female patient aged 2-15 years who had a stem cell transplant for congenital amegakaryocytic thrombocytopenia, so the T cells may come from the graft donor. Sequences were derived from PBMCs, mostly from graft donor cells, sampled 180 days after TCRalphabeta/CD19-depleted stem cell transplant. This chain connects TRBV28 to TRBJ2-7; 8 nucleotides agree with TRBD2. The CDR3 DNA reads as TGTGCCAGCAGTTTACGGCGGGGGGACGTCGAGCAGTACTTC. Translated, it gives CASSLRRGDVEQYF.